The 12 T cell receptor beta chains presented below share a single source sample, sequenced in a study of T cell responses to AZD1222 COVID-19 vaccine. TCRdb's table, derived via immunoSEQ multiplex PCR, lists solely in-frame clones and lacks some. The sample contains 150,000 to 200,000 clones, approximately 90% of which appear only once. Specimen: peripheral blood, collected 28 days after the second AZD1222 dose. The receptor set was obtained from an adult who received the AZD1222 COVID-19 vaccine.

This chain connects TRBV6-1 to TRBJ2-5; possibly TRBD2 for D (5 bases). Germline CDR1 and CDR2: MNHNS and SASEGT. This CDR3 has 15 amino acids. V was shortened by 2 bases and J by 6 bases, with 16 bases between the two germline ends. The DNA of the CDR3 is TGTGCCAGCAGTGAACTTCAAGGAAAGCGGAAGACCCAGTACTTC. Translation gives CASSELQGKRKTQYF.

This clone was observed a single time. The J gene is TRBJ2-2, the V gene TRBV5-1; 9 nucleotides align to TRBD1. The CDR3 runs to 16 residues. Unmatched junction bases numbered 9, after V lost 4 bases and J lost 5 bases. Germline lookup yields CDR1 SGHRS and CDR2 YFSETQ. The CDR3 coding sequence is TGCGCCAGCAGCGTGGGACAGGGAGTAACTACCGGGGAGCTGTTTTTT. As protein: CASSVGQGVTTGELFF.

The V call is TRBV30, the J call TRBJ2-5; 12 nucleotides match TRBD1. Trimming took 2 bases from V and 5 from J; bases not matched to a gene: 18. Germline V gene data show CDR1 as GTSNPN and CDR2 as SVGIG (reference sequence). CDR3 length: 19 residues. Here the CDR3 DNA reads TGTGCCTGGAGTCCCACGAGGTGGAACTGGGACAGGGGGCGCGAGACCCAGTACTTC. Its protein is CAWSPTRWNWDRGRETQYF.

The chain couples TRBV5-4 to TRBJ2-4, with D perhaps TRBD1 (5 bases). Germline loops: CDR1 SGHNT, CDR2 YYREEE (reference sequence). V lost 4 bases to trimming and J lost 7 bases, with 27 bases between them. The CDR3 is 18 amino acids. The CDR3 loop reads CASSPNSQQVSDNNIQYF. The CDR3 nucleotides read TGTGCCAGCAGCCCCAACTCTCAACAGGTGAGTGATAACAACATTCAGTACTTC.

This chain uses TRBV6-5 with TRBJ2-7; D could derive from TRBD1 or TRBD2 (5 bases each). The germline V and J ends were trimmed by 0 bases and 2 bases, with 11 bases remaining between them. The V gene's germline CDR1 is MNHEY and CDR2 SVGAGI. The CDR3 consists of 15 residues. In DNA form, the CDR3 reads TGTGCCAGCAGTTACTCCGACCGGGACGCCTACGAGCAGTACTTC. Amino acid sequence: CASSYSDRDAYEQYF.

The J gene is TRBJ1-4, the V gene TRBV2; D possibly corresponds to TRBD1 (5 bases). This CDR3 spans 16 amino acids. Germline assignment: CDR1 SNHLY and CDR2 FYNNEI. The ends were cut back, 7 bases at V and 2 bases at J, with 17 bases in the middle. In DNA, the CDR3 is TGTGCCAGCACCCCCATTGGGGGGGGGACTAATGAAAAACTGTTTTTT. Amino acids: CASTPIGGGTNEKLFF.

V usage is TRBV30 and J usage is TRBJ1-2; no clear D gene. Germline CDR1 reads GTSNPN; CDR2 reads SVGIG (reference sequence). This CDR3 spans 11 amino acids. The V gene lost 4 bases and the J gene lost 11 bases, with 14 bases spanning the gap. This chain's CDR3 is CAWKGEGPYTF. The CDR3 DNA sequence: TGTGCCTGGAAGGGCGAGGGCCCTTACACCTTC.

This clone was observed once. The rearrangement joins TRBV5-1 to TRBJ1-1; possible D gene TRBD1, 5 bases. The V and J ends lost 2 bases and 5 bases respectively, with 10 bases between them. The CDR3 consists of 13 residues. Germline loops: CDR1 SGHRS, CDR2 YFSETQ. The CDR3 sequence is CASSFTGGTEAFF. The CDR3 nucleotides read TGCGCCAGCAGCTTTACGGGGGGAACTGAAGCTTTCTTT. The full variable domain, its missing parts supplied by reference TRBV5-1 and TRBJ1-1, is KAGVTQTPRYLIKTRGQQVTLSCSPISGHRSVSWYQQTPGQGLQFLFEYFSETQRNKGNFPGRFSGRQFSNSRSEMNVSTLELGDSALYLCASSFTGGTEAFFGQGTRLTVV.

V and J are TRBV18 and TRBJ2-4, with 7 bases aligning to TRBD1. With 1 base clipped from V and 6 bases from J, the junction kept 9 bases outside the gene matches. Germline CDR1 reads KGHSH; CDR2 reads LQKENI. The CDR3 runs 16 residues. CDR3 in amino acids: CASSPLPGGDGNIQYF. In DNA form, the CDR3 reads TGTGCCAGCTCACCACTTCCAGGGGGAGATGGAAACATTCAGTACTTC.

J is TRBJ2-5 and V is TRBV7-2; D is possibly TRBD1 or TRBD2 (5 bases each). Germline values: CDR1 SGHTA, CDR2 FQGNSA. This CDR3 is 14 amino acids long. Trimming shortened V by 1 base and J by 5 bases, and 11 bases separated the two germline ends. The CDR3 protein is CASSLGGAGETQYF. The CDR3 nucleotides are TGTGCCAGCAGCTTAGGAGGGGCAGGGGAGACCCAGTACTTC.

The chain couples TRBV4-1 to TRBJ2-1; 8 positions agree with TRBD1. The CDR3 consists of 16 residues. V lost 4 bases to trimming and J lost 7 bases; unmatched junction nucleotides: 12. The germline V gene encodes CDR1 MGHRA and CDR2 YSYEKL. DNA of the CDR3: TGCGCCAGCAGCCTAACCCAGGGGGCGGGAAAGAATGAGCAGTTCTTC. It specifies CASSLTQGAGKNEQFF.

The V gene is TRBV18, the J gene TRBJ2-7; 8 bases fit TRBD2. The CDR3 contains 17 residues. The junction had 7 bases not matched to a gene; V was cut back by 0 bases and J by 0 bases. The germline CDR1 and CDR2 sequences are KGHSH and LQKENI. CDR3 DNA sequence: TGTGCCAGCTCACCACCAGGAGCGGGAGAGGACTCCTACGAGCAGTACTTC. Protein product: CASSPPGAGEDSYEQYF.